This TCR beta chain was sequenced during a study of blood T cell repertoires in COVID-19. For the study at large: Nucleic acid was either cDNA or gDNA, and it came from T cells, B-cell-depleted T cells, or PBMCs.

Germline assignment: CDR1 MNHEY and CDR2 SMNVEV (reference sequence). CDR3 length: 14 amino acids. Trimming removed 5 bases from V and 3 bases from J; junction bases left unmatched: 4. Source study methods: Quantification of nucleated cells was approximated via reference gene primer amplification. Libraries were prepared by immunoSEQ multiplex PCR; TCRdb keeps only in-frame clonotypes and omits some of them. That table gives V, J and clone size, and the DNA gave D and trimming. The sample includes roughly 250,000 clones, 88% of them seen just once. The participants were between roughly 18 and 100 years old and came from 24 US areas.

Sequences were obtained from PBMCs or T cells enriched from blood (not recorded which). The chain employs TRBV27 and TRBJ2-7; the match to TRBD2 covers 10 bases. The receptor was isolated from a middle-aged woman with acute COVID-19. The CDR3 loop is CASSVSSGSYEQYF. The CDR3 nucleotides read TGTGCCAGCAGTGTTTCTAGCGGGAGCTACGAGCAGTACTTC.